Presented here are 15 T cell receptor beta chains from one specimen sequenced in a study of response to subunit inactivated influenza vaccine. A single record per CDR3 protein comes from TCRdb applying MiXCR to the RT-PCR reads. The table lists about 570,000 distinct CDR3 sequences, around 11% of them singletons. This same sample was also taken into another study, of T cells expressing NK-cell markers. This second study says: Scientists made TCR beta cDNA using 5'RACE template switching with UMIs.

The material was PBMCs from blood, obtained on the day of vaccination. The source is a man between 50 and 59 years old who received an inactivated influenza vaccine.

The chain recombines TRBV29-1 with TRBJ2-2; TRBD1 matches at 9 bases. The CDR3 covers 15 residues. Per the germline V gene, CDR1 is SQVTM and CDR2 is ANQGSEA. Germline trimming cut 6 bases from V and 5 bases from J; bases unmatched to any gene: 10. CDR3 loop: CSVRTGTGFTGELFF. DNA of the CDR3: TGCAGCGTCAGAACCGGGACAGGGTTTACCGGGGAGCTGTTTTTT.

This sequence joins TRBV25-1 and TRBJ2-1, with 8 bases that match TRBD2. Germline V gene lookup returns CDR1 MGHDK and CDR2 SYGVNS. Losses at the gene ends were 1 base for V and 7 bases for J; bases not matched to a gene: 15. This CDR3 has 18 amino acids. CDR3 bases: TGTGCCAGCAGTGAATTCGCCCGGGGGACTAGGGTCCGGAATGAGCAGTTCTTC. It specifies CASSEFARGTRVRNEQFF.

This clonotype was seen a few times. V gene TRBV18 combines with J gene TRBJ2-6; tentatively, D is TRBD1 (6 bases). The CDR3 length is 18 residues. From germline, CDR1 is KGHSH and CDR2 LQKENI. The V end lost 1 base, the J end lost 3 bases, and 16 bases lay between the germline ends. DNA for the CDR3: TGTGCCAGCTCACCACGTGGCAGGGGCTTAGGTGGGGCCAACGTCCTGACTTTC. This translates into CASSPRGRGLGGANVLTF.

This chain uses TRBV5-1 with TRBJ2-1, with TRBD2 as a possible D gene (6 bases). CDR3 length: 13 amino acids. Trimming pared 6 bases from V and 4 bases from J, leaving 11 bases between. In germline, CDR1 is SGHRS, CDR2 YFSETQ. CDR3 sequence (DNA): TGCGCCAGCACTGCGGGATCGTACAATGAGCAGTTCTTC. Translating gives CASTAGSYNEQFF.

V is TRBV19 and J is TRBJ2-3; 8 nucleotides agree with TRBD2. V was clipped by 9 bases and J by 1 base; unmatched bases: 9. The CDR3 length is 15 residues. CDR1 and CDR2 (germline): LNHDA, SQIVND (reference sequence). The CDR3 coding sequence is TGTGCCAGCGCTAGAGCGGGAGTCGGCACAGATACGCAGTATTTT. Encoded protein: CASARAGVGTDTQYF.

The CDR3 DNA is TGTGCCAGCAGCTTAGGGGGCGGGCGCGGTCGATCGAACAATGAGCAGTTCTTC. This sequence encodes CASSLGGGRGRSNNEQFF. The chain employs TRBV11-2 and TRBJ2-1; either TRBD1 or TRBD2 may supply D (5 bases each). This CDR3 region has 18 residues. Looked up from germline, CDR1 is SGHAT and CDR2 is FQNNGV. Trimming left V 1 base short and J 5 bases short, with 21 bases between.

This clonotype was seen a handful of times. This chain joins TRBV20-1 and TRBJ2-3; D unclear. From germline, CDR1 is DFQATT and CDR2 SNEGSKA (reference sequence). The germline V and J ends were trimmed by 6 bases and 0 bases, with 13 bases remaining between them. This CDR3 is 14 amino acids long. CDR3 region: CSASDVRSTDTQYF. The CDR3 DNA reads as TGCAGTGCCAGTGACGTGAGAAGCACAGATACGCAGTATTTT.

The chain links TRBV29-1 to TRBJ2-7; 9 bases align to TRBD2. Per the germline V gene, CDR1 is SQVTM and CDR2 is ANQGSEA. The CDR3 runs to 16 residues. V trimming: 6 bases; J trimming: 4 bases; junction bases outside the gene matches: 16. This CDR3 is CSVASWDSGSRYEQYF. The CDR3 DNA reads as TGCAGCGTCGCGTCGTGGGATAGCGGGAGTAGGTACGAGCAGTACTTC.

This clonotype was observed a few times. The chain uses TRBV20-1 and TRBJ2-1; D is unresolved. Deletions cut 1 base from V and 4 bases from J, with 8 bases between. Per germline, CDR1 DFQATT and CDR2 SNEGSKA (reference sequence). The CDR3 runs to 13 residues. CDR3 coding DNA: TGCAGTGCTAGAGGCCAAGATTACAATGAGCAGTTCTTC. Its translation: CSARGQDYNEQFF.

This clonotype was picked up a small number of times. This chain uses TRBV2 with TRBJ1-4; tentative D call: TRBD1 (5 bases). CDR1 SNHLY and CDR2 FYNNEI come from the germline V gene. V lost 9 bases, J lost 8 bases, and 19 bases lay in between. The CDR3 consists of 14 residues. CDR3 loop: CASILSSWGEKLFF. CDR3 bases: TGTGCCAGTATCCTCAGCTCCTGGGGGGAAAAACTGTTTTTT. The full variable domain, with the rest looked up from reference TRBV2 and TRBJ1-4, is EPEVTQTPSHQVTQMGQEVILRCVPISNHLYFYWYRQILGQKVEFLVSFYNNEISEKSEIFDDQFSVERPDGSNFTLKIRSTKLEDSAMYFCASILSSWGEKLFFGSGTQLSVL.

There are a few counts of this clonotype. The CDR3: CASSPNMGPNTEAFF. The DNA for the CDR3 is TGTGCCAGCTCACCTAATATGGGGCCGAACACTGAAGCTTTCTTT. The chain employs TRBV18 and TRBJ1-1, with D maybe TRBD1 (5 bases). V dropped 3 bases and J dropped 1 base, with 12 bases sitting between them. CDR1 is KGHSH, CDR2 LQKENI, per germline. This CDR3 spans 15 amino acids.

This clonotype showed up many times. The chain combines TRBV7-9 with TRBJ1-2; D is unclear. In germline, CDR1 is SEHNR, CDR2 FQNEAQ (reference sequence). The CDR3 is 14 residues long. The V and J ends lost 1 base and 4 bases respectively, with 10 bases between them. CDR3 sequence (DNA): TGTGCCAGCAGCTTAGTACTGGAGTCCTATGGCTACACCTTC. Amino acids: CASSLVLESYGYTF.

V gene TRBV5-1 combines with J gene TRBJ1-4; TRBD1 aligns across 12 bases. CDR1 is SGHRS and CDR2 is YFSETQ in the germline V gene. With V trimmed by 3 bases and J by 11 bases, 8 bases remained unmatched. The CDR3 has 15 residues. The CDR3 reads CASSSGTGGNWKLFF. In DNA form, the CDR3 reads TGCGCCAGCAGCTCCGGGACAGGGGGCAATTGGAAACTGTTTTTT.

There are a few counts of this clonotype. The V and J genes are TRBV29-1 and TRBJ2-7, with TRBD2 matching over 8 bases. The CDR3 is 15 residues long. V lost 1 base to trimming and J lost 2 bases; unmatched junction nucleotides: 7. The germline V gene encodes CDR1 SQVTM and CDR2 ANQGSEA. Written as DNA, the CDR3 is TGCAGCGTTGAAGGTAGAAGCGGGAGTACCTACGAGCAGTACTTC. It translates to CSVEGRSGSTYEQYF.

In this sample, this clonotype turned up many times. The chain is built from TRBV3-1 and TRBJ2-5, with a weak D call TRBD1 (5 bases). This CDR3 has 15 residues. The germline V gene encodes CDR1 LGHDT and CDR2 YNNKEL (reference sequence). The germline V and J ends were trimmed by 2 bases and 3 bases, with 13 bases remaining between them. The CDR3 region is CASSQSARAEETQYF. The CDR3 DNA reads TGTGCCAGCAGCCAATCTGCCAGGGCAGAAGAGACCCAGTACTTC.